A single sample is the source of the 15 T cell receptor beta chains below, sequenced in a study of T-cell reconstitution after alpha-beta-depleted transplantation in children. The library targeted TCRbeta and was prepared with unique molecular identifiers. TCRdb processed the PCR reads anew with MiXCR; each CDR3 protein has one entry. The repertoire consists of around 800,000 distinct CDR3 sequences, with less than 20% occurring once and the leading ten covering approximately 5%. The source was PBMCs, mostly from graft donor cells, collected 360 days after TCRalphabeta/CD19-depleted stem cell transplant. The receptors originated from a male patient under 18 who had a stem cell transplant for acute lymphoblastic leukemia, so the T cells may come from the graft donor.

This clonotype was observed a few times. This chain uses TRBV10-3 with TRBJ2-5; 8 bases fit TRBD1. The junction had 20 bases not matched to a gene; V was cut back by 3 bases and J by 5 bases. The germline gives CDR1 ENHRY, CDR2 SYGVKD. The CDR3 runs 19 residues. The CDR3 spells CAISDPTPRVAGGAETQYF. The CDR3 DNA sequence: TGTGCCATCAGTGACCCAACGCCCCGAGTGGCAGGGGGCGCGGAGACCCAGTACTTC.

This clonotype has a count of ten or more. Relative to the germline gene, one junction end is altered; a read error may explain this. The chain links TRBV5-1 to TRBJ1-2; D not resolved. This CDR3 spans 11 amino acids. Germline CDR1 SGHRS, CDR2 YFSETQ. The CDR3 sequence is CASSLNGHSAF. CDR3 DNA sequence: TGCGCCAGCAGCTTGAATGGTCACAGCGCCTTC. Looking up the rest from reference TRBV5-1 and TRBJ1-2 gives the full variable domain: KAGVTQTPRYLIKTRGQQVTLSCSPISGHRSVSWYQQTPGQGLQFLFEYFSETQRNKGNFPGRFSGRQFSNSRSEMNVSTLELGDSALYLCASSLNGHSAFGSGTRLTVV.

The V call is TRBV7-9, the J call TRBJ2-7; 7 bases map to TRBD1. CDR3 size: 15 residues. Germline V gives CDR1 SEHNR, CDR2 FQNEAQ (reference sequence). With 5 bases clipped from V and 0 bases from J, the junction kept 7 bases outside the gene matches. For the CDR3, the DNA is TGTGCCAGCAGCCACACAGGGGCCCTCTCCTACGAGCAGTACTTC. Encoded protein: CASSHTGALSYEQYF.

V gene TRBV29-1 combines with J gene TRBJ2-6; D unresolved. Germline V gives CDR1 SQVTM, CDR2 ANQGSEA. CDR3 length equals 13 residues. Trimming shortened V by 1 base and J by 2 bases, and 3 bases separated the two germline ends. CDR3 in DNA: TGCAGCGTTGAAGTTCCTGGGGCCAACGTCCTGACTTTC. As protein: CSVEVPGANVLTF.

The rearrangement links TRBV20-1 to TRBJ2-3; D is possibly TRBD2 (5 bases). V was trimmed by 3 bases and J by 0 bases, leaving 10 bases between them. The length of the CDR3 is 14 residues. Germline V gives CDR1 DFQATT, CDR2 SNEGSKA (reference sequence). The CDR3 region is CSARVRGSTDTQYF. CDR3 in DNA: TGCAGTGCTAGGGTCCGCGGGAGCACAGATACGCAGTATTTT.

CDR3 in DNA: TGCAGTGCTGAACCGGGACTATTGTCCTACGAGCAGTACTTC. This codes for CSAEPGLLSYEQYF. The rearrangement links TRBV20-1 to TRBJ2-7, with 7 positions matching TRBD2. Looked up from germline, CDR1 is DFQATT and CDR2 is SNEGSKA (reference sequence). V shed 5 bases and J 1 base; nucleotides not matched to a gene: 8. The CDR3 contains 14 residues.

This chain connects TRBV5-1 to TRBJ2-7; 8 bases fit TRBD1. V trimming: 6 bases; J trimming: 7 bases; junction bases outside the gene matches: 9. CDR1 and CDR2 (germline): SGHRS, YFSETQ. The length of the CDR3 is 13 residues. The CDR3 here is CASKDRVVDEQYF. CDR3 sequence (DNA): TGCGCCAGCAAGGACAGGGTTGTGGATGAGCAGTACTTC.

This clonotype was seen a few times. This chain joins TRBV20-1 and TRBJ2-7; 10 bases line up with TRBD2. With 5 bases clipped from V and 5 bases from J, the junction kept 12 bases outside the gene matches. CDR1 DFQATT and CDR2 SNEGSKA come from the germline V gene (reference sequence). The CDR3 totals 15 residues. The CDR3, as DNA: TGCAGTGCTCTCCCAGGACTAGCGGTTTCTGACGAGCAGTACTTC. This sequence encodes CSALPGLAVSDEQYF.

This clonotype was found a few times. This CDR3 is CASSLSDPAYEQYF. The DNA of the CDR3 is TGTGCCAGCAGCTTAAGCGACCCAGCCTACGAGCAGTACTTC. The chain couples TRBV13 to TRBJ2-7; D unresolved. Germline V gene data show CDR1 as PRHDT and CDR2 as FYEKMQ (reference sequence). CDR3 size: 14 residues. V was clipped by 2 bases and J by 2 bases, with 10 bases between them.

The chain employs TRBV29-1 and TRBJ1-1; the D gene is possibly TRBD1 (6 bases). Germline CDR1 reads SQVTM; CDR2 reads ANQGSEA. This CDR3 contains 13 residues. Trimming shortened V by 4 bases and J by 4 bases, and 13 bases separated the two germline ends. In DNA form, the CDR3 reads TGCAGCGTTGGATCCAGGGGCCTCACTGAAGCTTTCTTT. This sequence encodes CSVGSRGLTEAFF.

This clonotype was seen a few times. The chain carries TRBV9 and TRBJ2-3; D call uncertain. V lost 0 bases and J lost 1, with 15 bases in between. The CDR3 sequence is 17 residues long. CDR1 and CDR2 (germline): SGDLS, YYNGEE. CDR3 in amino acids: CASSVGLYGRGTDTQYF. CDR3 bases: TGTGCCAGCAGCGTAGGCCTTTACGGGCGTGGCACAGATACGCAGTATTTT.

This clonotype was counted many times. This rearrangement joins TRBV9 to TRBJ2-1, with TRBD2 as a possible D gene (6 bases). CDR1 and CDR2 from the germline V gene are SGDLS and YYNGEE. The germline V and J ends were trimmed by 0 bases and 2 bases, with 9 bases remaining between them. This CDR3 contains 15 residues. The CDR3 region has the DNA TGTGCCAGCAGCGTAGGAGGAGGGGCCTACAATGAGCAGTTCTTC. Its protein is CASSVGGGAYNEQFF.

The rearrangement uses TRBV12-3 or TRBV12-4 and TRBJ2-3; the D is unclear. The CDR3 sequence is 13 residues long. Trimming stripped 5 bases from V and 9 bases from J, with 15 bases between. Here the CDR3 DNA reads TGTGCCAGCAGTATGACGGGCTACTTAACGCAGTATTTT. Protein sequence: CASSMTGYLTQYF.

This clonotype was observed a handful of times. J is TRBJ1-4 and V is TRBV5-1; D is unresolved. In germline, CDR1 is SGHRS, CDR2 YFSETQ. The CDR3 spans 14 residues. V was cut by 4 bases and J by 8 bases, with 15 bases left in between. CDR3 protein: CASSPGGWFEKLFF. The CDR3 DNA reads TGCGCCAGCAGCCCCGGAGGGTGGTTCGAAAAACTGTTTTTT.

The V gene is TRBV27, the J gene TRBJ2-5; D is perhaps TRBD1 or TRBD2 (6 bases each). Between the trimmed V and J ends, which lost 1 base and 1 base, there was a span of 16 bases. The V gene's germline CDR1 is MNHEY and CDR2 SMNVEV (reference sequence). CDR3 size: 17 residues. CDR3 loop: CASSLLPGEESQETQYF. The CDR3 coding sequence is TGTGCCAGCAGTTTATTACCAGGGGAGGAGAGCCAAGAGACCCAGTACTTC.